Listed below are T cell receptor beta chains from one sample, sequenced in a study of blood T cell repertoires in COVID-19. The repertoire was sequenced with immunoSEQ multiplex PCR; TCRdb's copy has only in-frame clones and lacks some. This sample carries some 230,000 clones, 80% to 85% of them seen once, and the ten largest clones take about 2.9%. Sequenced input: peripheral blood. These TCRs come from a woman aged 25 to 45 who had recovered from COVID-19. Both conserved end residues are part of each CDR3. Fields, in order: J gene, V gene, clone size, D gene, CDR3 protein, CDR3 DNA. D genes are given only for firm matches. Size is omitted from some rows. Given values are once, few, many or a class for expanded clones.

>TRBJ1-2|TRBV19|NA|TRBD1
CASSKTGGLDYGYTF
TGTGCCAGTAGTAAGACAGGGGGCTTAGACTATGGCTACACCTTC
>TRBJ1-4|TRBV9|NA|NA
CASSVGGRATNEKLFF
TGTGCCAGCAGCGTAGGAGGTCGTGCAACTAATGAAAAACTGTTTTTT
>TRBJ2-7|TRBV5-6|once|TRBD1
CASSQNRDRTYEQYF
TGTGCCAGCAGCCAGAACCGGGACAGAACCTACGAGCAGTACTTC
>TRBJ2-7|TRBV30|NA|NA
CAWSVQGEQYF
TGTGCCTGGAGTGTACAGGGCGAGCAGTACTTC
>TRBJ2-1|TRBV28|NA|TRBD2
CASSLRRGSYNEQFF
TGTGCCAGCAGTTTAAGGCGGGGGTCCTACAATGAGCAGTTCTTC
>TRBJ2-3|TRBV3-1/TRBV3-2|NA|NA
CASSPVGGTTQYF
TGTGCCAGCAGCCCCGTGGGCGGGACTACGCAGTATTTT
>TRBJ2-2|TRBV24-1|NA|NA
CATSDDTGELFF
TGTGCCACCAGTGACGACACCGGGGAGCTGTTTTTT
>TRBJ1-4|TRBV30|once|TRBD1
CAWTTGGGEKLFF
TGTGCCTGGACAACAGGGGGAGGTGAAAAACTGTTTTTT
>TRBJ1-2|TRBV28|once|NA
CASSRTDYGYTF
TGTGCCAGCAGTCGTACGGACTATGGCTACACCTTC
>TRBJ2-1|TRBV4-2|once|TRBD2
CASSQGLAGDGEQFF
TGTGCCAGCAGCCAGGGGCTAGCGGGGGACGGTGAGCAGTTCTTC
>TRBJ2-5|TRBV30|NA|NA
CAWSVQEETQYF
TGTGCCTGGAGTGTCCAGGAAGAGACCCAGTACTTC
>TRBJ2-1|TRBV19|NA|TRBD2
CASSASSGGGNEQFF
TGTGCCAGTAGTGCCTCTAGCGGGGGGGGCAATGAGCAGTTCTTC
>TRBJ1-3|TRBV7-9|NA|TRBD1
CASSLEARGSGNTIYF
TGTGCCAGCAGCTTAGAGGCCAGGGGGTCTGGAAACACCATATATTTT
>TRBJ2-7|TRBV18|NA|NA
CASSPYRVDEQYF
TGTGCCAGCTCACCATACAGGGTAGACGAGCAGTACTTC
>TRBJ2-5|TRBV25-1|NA|TRBD2
CASTIAGRETQYF
TGTGCCAGCACGATAGCGGGACGAGAGACCCAGTACTTC
>TRBJ2-7|TRBV5-1|NA|NA
CASSLAGIDTKQYF
TGCGCCAGCAGCTTGGCCGGGATCGATACGAAGCAGTACTTC
>TRBJ1-6|TRBV5-5|few|NA
CASSQLQDSYNSPLHF
TGTGCCAGCAGCCAACTACAGGACTCCTATAATTCACCCCTCCACTTT
>TRBJ2-5|TRBV7-9|NA|NA
CASSLLERWETQYF
TGTGCCAGCAGCTTACTGGAGAGATGGGAGACCCAGTACTTC
>TRBJ2-1|TRBV30|NA|TRBD2
CAWSAWEGHNEQFF
TGTGCCTGGAGTGCCTGGGAGGGCCACAATGAGCAGTTCTTC
>TRBJ2-7|TRBV10-3|NA|TRBD2
CAISDGGGVEQYF
TGTGCCATCAGTGATGGGGGAGGGGTCGAGCAGTACTTC
>TRBJ2-5|TRBV11-2|NA|NA
CASSQGAVTGGPQETQYF
TGTGCCAGCAGCCAGGGGGCGGTAACGGGAGGACCGCAAGAGACCCAGTACTTC
>TRBJ2-2|TRBV6-4|NA|NA
CASSVNGGNTGELFF
TGTGCCAGCAGTGTCAACGGGGGGAACACCGGGGAGCTGTTTTTT
>TRBJ1-1|TRBV3-1/TRBV3-2|NA|NA
CASSPRGRIPEAFF
TGTGCCAGCAGCCCCAGGGGTCGGATCCCTGAAGCTTTCTTT
>TRBJ1-2|TRBV2|NA|TRBD1
CASSNRGEDYGYTF
TGTGCCAGCAGTAACAGGGGTGAGGACTATGGCTACACCTTC
>TRBJ1-5|TRBV13|NA|NA
CASSLGAQPQHF
TGTGCCAGCAGCTTAGGAGCTCAGCCCCAGCATTTT
>TRBJ1-1|TRBV2|few|NA
CARGAPNTEAFF
TGTGCCAGGGGGGCCCCGAACACTGAAGCTTTCTTT
>TRBJ2-5|TRBV5-1|NA|TRBD2
CASHERTGGSGETQYF
TGCGCCAGCCACGAACGTACGGGAGGGAGCGGTGAGACCCAGTACTTC
>TRBJ2-2|TRBV4-1|NA|TRBD2
CASSHPLLGSGRNTGELFF
TGCGCCAGCAGCCACCCCCTTTTGGGGAGCGGGAGGAACACCGGGGAGCTGTTTTTT
>TRBJ1-5|TRBV19|many|TRBD1
CASRRRDREHQPQHF
TGTGCCAGTAGGCGCCGGGACAGGGAACATCAGCCCCAGCATTTT
>TRBJ2-7|TRBV10-1|NA|NA
CASSESGGAVQYF
TGCGCCAGCAGTGAGTCGGGTGGAGCGGTACAGTACTTC
>TRBJ1-2|TRBV28|many|TRBD1
CASSSPTGGAGGYTF
TGTGCCAGCAGTTCCCCGACAGGGGGCGCGGGGGGCTACACCTTC
>TRBJ1-2|TRBV19|NA|NA
CASQIYGLNYGYTF
TGTGCCAGTCAGATTTATGGGCTTAACTATGGCTACACCTTC
>TRBJ1-1|TRBV5-1|NA|NA
CASSQQGTNTEAFF
TGCGCCAGCAGCCAACAGGGTACGAACACTGAAGCTTTCTTT
>TRBJ2-3|TRBV5-1|NA|TRBD2
CASSSGTSGQDTQYF
TGCGCCAGCAGCTCGGGGACTAGCGGGCAGGATACGCAGTATTTT
>TRBJ2-2|TRBV5-1|few|TRBD2
CASSYLAGDHGELFF
TGCGCCAGCAGTTACCTAGCGGGAGATCACGGGGAGCTGTTTTTT
>TRBJ2-7|TRBV28|NA|TRBD1
CASSLYQGAGYEQYF
TGTGCCAGCAGTTTATACCAGGGGGCTGGCTACGAGCAGTACTTC
>TRBJ1-5|TRBV6-5|NA|NA
CASSYDGQTNQPQHF
TGTGCCAGCAGTTACGACGGACAGACCAATCAGCCCCAGCATTTT
>TRBJ1-4|TRBV19|NA|NA
CASRQASNEKLFF
TGTGCCAGTAGACAGGCCTCTAATGAAAAACTGTTTTTT